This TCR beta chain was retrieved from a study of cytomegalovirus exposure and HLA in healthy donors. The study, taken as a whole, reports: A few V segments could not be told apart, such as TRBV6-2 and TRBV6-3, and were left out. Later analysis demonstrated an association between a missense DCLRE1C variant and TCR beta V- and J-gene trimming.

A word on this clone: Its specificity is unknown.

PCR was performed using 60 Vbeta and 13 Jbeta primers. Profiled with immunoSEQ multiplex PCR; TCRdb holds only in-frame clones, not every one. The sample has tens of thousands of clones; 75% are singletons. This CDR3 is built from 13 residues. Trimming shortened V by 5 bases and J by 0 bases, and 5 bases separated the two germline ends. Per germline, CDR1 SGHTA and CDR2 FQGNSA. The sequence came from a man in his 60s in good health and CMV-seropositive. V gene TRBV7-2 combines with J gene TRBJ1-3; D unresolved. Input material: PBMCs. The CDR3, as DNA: TGTGCCAGCAGCGTTATCTCTGGAAACACCATATATTTT. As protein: CASSVISGNTIYF.